These T cell receptor beta chains were read from a single sample in a study of T-cell memory formation after mild COVID-19. TCRdb analysed the 5' RACE reads with MiXCR anew, one entry per CDR3 protein. Of about 430,000 distinct CDR3 sequences in the sample, roughly 18% were seen once. The material sequenced was PBMCs or a T cell subset sorted from them (not recorded which). The receptors stem from a man younger than 35 who had mild COVID-19 (a few samples of this study predate the infection). Cell type and time point are not known. Each CDR3 is given without its conserved first and last residue. Clone size appears in some rows only: once, few, many, or a class for an expanded clone.

cdr3_length: 11
clone_size: -
j_call: TRBJ1-2
v_call: TRBV6-6
cdr3_aa: ASSYKEVYGYT

cdr3_length: 9
clone_size: -
j_call: TRBJ2-3
v_call: TRBV7-2
cdr3_aa: ASSLFDTQY

cdr3_length: 15
clone_size: -
j_call: TRBJ2-7
v_call: TRBV10-3
cdr3_aa: AISPPALAGGPYEQY

cdr3_length: 11
clone_size: -
j_call: TRBJ2-7
v_call: TRBV20-1
cdr3_aa: SASRTTGGEQY

cdr3_length: 13
clone_size: -
j_call: TRBJ1-2
v_call: TRBV6-2/TRBV6-3
cdr3_aa: ASSYSSRTGAGYT

cdr3_length: 12
clone_size: few
j_call: TRBJ2-2
v_call: TRBV5-1
cdr3_aa: ASSLARFTGELF

cdr3_length: 10
clone_size: many
j_call: TRBJ2-1
v_call: TRBV24-1
cdr3_aa: ATSEDSYEQF

cdr3_length: 14
clone_size: -
j_call: TRBJ1-5
v_call: TRBV6-5
cdr3_aa: ASSLWGPGNNQPQH

cdr3_length: 11
clone_size: many
j_call: TRBJ1-2
v_call: TRBV5-1
cdr3_aa: ASSSDRVGGYT

cdr3_length: 11
clone_size: -
j_call: TRBJ1-2
v_call: TRBV12-3/TRBV12-4
cdr3_aa: ASSPTGSGGYT

cdr3_length: 12
clone_size: -
j_call: TRBJ2-2
v_call: TRBV4-3
cdr3_aa: ASSQTSEAGELF

cdr3_length: 11
clone_size: few
j_call: TRBJ2-3
v_call: TRBV6-2/TRBV6-3
cdr3_aa: ASTPGEIDTQY

cdr3_length: 12
clone_size: few
j_call: TRBJ2-7
v_call: TRBV9
cdr3_aa: ASSVGVSTYEQY

cdr3_length: 14
clone_size: -
j_call: TRBJ1-1
v_call: TRBV9
cdr3_aa: ASSSPKSSGDTEAF

cdr3_length: 12
clone_size: few
j_call: TRBJ1-6
v_call: TRBV20-1
cdr3_aa: SAPPRRNNSPLH

cdr3_length: 14
clone_size: few
j_call: TRBJ2-3
v_call: TRBV20-1
cdr3_aa: SASSSGTAGGDTQY

cdr3_length: 13
clone_size: few
j_call: TRBJ2-2
v_call: TRBV6-2/TRBV6-3
cdr3_aa: ASSYANRGTGELF

cdr3_length: 15
clone_size: few
j_call: TRBJ2-6
v_call: TRBV7-2
cdr3_aa: ASSLDLSDSGANVLT

cdr3_length: 12
clone_size: many
j_call: TRBJ2-5
v_call: TRBV7-3
cdr3_aa: ASSPREGQETQY

cdr3_length: 12
clone_size: -
j_call: TRBJ2-1
v_call: TRBV28
cdr3_aa: ASSKAGGGDEQF

cdr3_length: 11
clone_size: many
j_call: TRBJ1-1
v_call: TRBV5-1
cdr3_aa: ASSSQGSTEAF

cdr3_length: 14
clone_size: many
j_call: TRBJ2-5
v_call: TRBV7-2
cdr3_aa: ASSLAVGSRGETQY

cdr3_length: 13
clone_size: many
j_call: TRBJ1-1
v_call: TRBV5-1
cdr3_aa: ASSFFGTGNTEAF

cdr3_length: 13
clone_size: few
j_call: TRBJ2-5
v_call: TRBV7-3
cdr3_aa: ASSFHGGAGETQY

cdr3_length: 13
clone_size: many
j_call: TRBJ2-3
v_call: TRBV12-3/TRBV12-4
cdr3_aa: ASSPGTSYPDTQY

cdr3_length: 11
clone_size: -
j_call: TRBJ1-5
v_call: TRBV19
cdr3_aa: ASNRRGNQPQH

cdr3_length: 11
clone_size: -
j_call: TRBJ1-4
v_call: TRBV7-2
cdr3_aa: ASSLVPDEKLF

cdr3_length: 11
clone_size: -
j_call: TRBJ2-1
v_call: TRBV12-3/TRBV12-4
cdr3_aa: ASSTDNLNEQF

cdr3_length: 13
clone_size: few
j_call: TRBJ1-1
v_call: TRBV12-3/TRBV12-4
cdr3_aa: ASTLTPGSPTEAF

cdr3_length: 10
clone_size: once
j_call: TRBJ2-2
v_call: TRBV29-1
cdr3_aa: SVFTGFGELF

cdr3_length: 13
clone_size: few
j_call: TRBJ1-1
v_call: TRBV18
cdr3_aa: ASSPSVGPNTEAF

cdr3_length: 14
clone_size: -
j_call: TRBJ2-1
v_call: TRBV7-2
cdr3_aa: ASSSRTSGTYNEQF

cdr3_length: 11
clone_size: -
j_call: TRBJ1-1
v_call: TRBV7-9
cdr3_aa: ASSSPFMTGAF

cdr3_length: 14
clone_size: -
j_call: TRBJ2-5
v_call: TRBV7-2
cdr3_aa: ASSRRTGRQGETQY

cdr3_length: 12
clone_size: few
j_call: TRBJ2-7
v_call: TRBV7-9
cdr3_aa: ASSSPAGVGEQY

cdr3_length: 15
clone_size: -
j_call: TRBJ1-2
v_call: TRBV5-1
cdr3_aa: ASSPRTGQPLSYGYT

cdr3_length: 9
clone_size: many
j_call: TRBJ2-3
v_call: TRBV20-1
cdr3_aa: SASPADTQY

cdr3_length: 10
clone_size: many
j_call: TRBJ2-3
v_call: TRBV7-2
cdr3_aa: ASSFARDTQY

cdr3_length: 13
clone_size: few
j_call: TRBJ2-1
v_call: TRBV25-1
cdr3_aa: ASSELDRDDNEQF

cdr3_length: 15
clone_size: few
j_call: TRBJ2-4
v_call: TRBV20-1
cdr3_aa: SARAYQGPFAKNIQY

cdr3_length: 15
clone_size: few
j_call: TRBJ2-1
v_call: TRBV7-9
cdr3_aa: ASSFRFLGLDENEQF

cdr3_length: 13
clone_size: few
j_call: TRBJ1-3
v_call: TRBV7-9
cdr3_aa: ASSPAWGSGNTIY

cdr3_length: 12
clone_size: few
j_call: TRBJ2-3
v_call: TRBV5-1
cdr3_aa: ASRETTSTDTQY

cdr3_length: 13
clone_size: few
j_call: TRBJ2-3
v_call: TRBV18
cdr3_aa: ASSPPGTRTDTQY

cdr3_length: 17
clone_size: -
j_call: TRBJ2-1
v_call: TRBV7-6
cdr3_aa: ASSLGEGLAGSSYNEQF

cdr3_length: 11
clone_size: -
j_call: TRBJ2-2
v_call: TRBV11-3
cdr3_aa: ASSLYGTGELF

cdr3_length: 12
clone_size: few
j_call: TRBJ2-1
v_call: TRBV19
cdr3_aa: ASSRLAGPNEQF